The 4 T cell receptor beta chains given below trace back to one sample, sequenced in a study of cytomegalovirus exposure and HLA in healthy donors. A multiplex PCR was run with 60 Vbeta primers and 13 Jbeta primers. Sequencing was performed with immunoSEQ multiplex PCR; in TCRdb, only in-frame clones are kept and a portion is missing. The sample holds 130,000 to 150,000 clones, approximately 80% seen once. Sequencing was done on a sample of PBMCs. These TCRs come from a man between 40 and 49 years old in good health and CMV-seropositive.

Remarks on this clone: The junction differs from germline at one of its ends, possibly a read error. CDR3 DNA sequence: TGTTCCAGCAGCTTAGGGACAGTCTTC. Translation gives CSSSLGTVF. The V gene is TRBV7-9, the J gene TRBJ2-1, with 7 bases lining up with TRBD1. This CDR3 has 9 amino acids. Germline V gene data show CDR1 as SEHNR and CDR2 as FQNEAQ (reference sequence).

The J gene is TRBJ1-2, the V gene TRBV5-6; D is unresolved. CDR1 and CDR2 (germline): SGHDT, YYEEEE. V lost 9 bases and J 8 bases, leaving 8 bases between the germline ends. CDR3 size: 9 residues. This CDR3 reads CANPSGYTF. The CDR3 bases are TGTGCCAACCCGAGCGGCTACACCTTC.

This chain joins TRBV5-8 and TRBJ2-4; 8 bases fit TRBD1. The germline V gene encodes CDR1 SGHTS and CDR2 YDEGEE. J gave up 2 bases and V 4 bases, and 20 bases lay outside the gene matches. This CDR3 contains 20 residues. The CDR3 reads CASSPTGAQMSSLTKNIQYF. DNA for the CDR3: TGTGCCAGCAGCCCGACAGGGGCCCAAATGTCTTCTTTGACCAAAAACATTCAGTACTTC.

This clone was detected only once. V usage is TRBV27 and J usage is TRBJ1-4; 9 bases are shared with TRBD1. Unmatched junction bases numbered 12, after V lost 6 bases and J lost 7 bases. CDR1 is MNHEY and CDR2 is SMNVEV in the germline V gene (reference sequence). CDR3 length: 16 residues. The CDR3 region is CASSLEPGQGSEKLFF. CDR3 bases: TGTGCCAGCAGCCTAGAGCCGGGACAGGGAAGTGAAAAACTGTTTTTT.